This T cell receptor (beta chain) was captured in a study of regulatory T cells in long-lasting Graves disease. Time point given: persistent/refractory GD, antithyroid drugs over 5 years with positive TRAb. PBMCs were the source of the RNA used for TCR sequencing. CDR3 length equals 14 residues. From germline, CDR1 is SNHLY and CDR2 FYNNEI. This clonotype was seen a single time. At one end the junction does not follow the germline gene, possibly because of a read error. CDR3-region Arm-PCR and iRepertoire HTBI primers produced the TCR beta libraries. TCRdb recomputed calls from the multiplex PCR reads with MiXCR, one row per CDR3 protein. This table has under 450,000 distinct CDR3 sequences, roughly 20% appearing once.

The sequence was obtained from a woman between 40 and 55 years old with Graves disease. Material: peripheral blood mononuclear cells (PBMCs), obtained when the disease was refractory, from a patient treated with antithyroid drugs. The rearrangement uses TRBV2 and TRBJ2-1, with 10 bases matching TRBD2. The CDR3: CASSDLAGVKEQFF. The CDR3 DNA follows: TGCGCCAGCAGTGATCTAGCGGGAGTCAAAGAGCAGTTCTTC.